This passage covers 28 T cell receptor beta chains from one sample sequenced in a study of shared clonotypes between healthy human individuals (dated by TCRdb to 2018 to 2020). Library generation was performed with the immunoSEQ multiplex PCR assay. As stored in TCRdb, this immuneACCESS dataset retains in-frame rearrangements with V and J assigned. A fraction of the clones does not appear; measured against another copy, unresolved V genes explain less than half of the discrepancy, and the remainder lacks a known reason. A total of around 2,000,000 clones appear in this sample, about 95% of them only once. The ten largest clones capture around 1.2% of the sample. CD8 naive samples consisted of CD45RO-negative cells that were positively selected for CCR7, yielding a CD45RA+CCR7+ population without TemRA cells. Sequenced material: naive CD8+ T cells sorted from blood. The cell subset or site tag for this specimen amounts to: CD45RA+CCR7+. The receptors originated from a man between 18 and 29 years old in good health.

The genes are TRBV6-1 and TRBJ2-7; tentatively, D is TRBD1 (5 bases). The CDR3 runs to 13 residues. V lost 5 bases and J lost 4, with 12 bases in between. The germline V gene has CDR1 MNHNS and CDR2 SASEGT. The CDR3 DNA reads as TGTGCCAGCAGTACCGACAGCAAGTACGAGCAGTACTTC. Translating gives CASSTDSKYEQYF.

This sequence joins TRBV5-1 and TRBJ2-5; D remains ambiguous. This CDR3 comprises 14 residues. V lost 3 bases and J lost 2, with 11 bases in between. Germline assignment: CDR1 SGHRS and CDR2 YFSETQ. The CDR3 reads CASSSWTDQETQYF. CDR3 DNA: TGCGCCAGCAGCTCCTGGACGGATCAAGAGACCCAGTACTTC.

The J gene is TRBJ2-5, the V gene TRBV27; D is uncertain. Germline loops: CDR1 MNHEY, CDR2 SMNVEV (reference sequence). V was cut by 5 bases and J by 1 base, with 8 bases left in between. The CDR3 covers 13 residues. The CDR3: CASSPASQETQYF. The CDR3 coding sequence is TGTGCCAGCAGTCCTGCGAGCCAAGAGACCCAGTACTTC.

This rearrangement joins TRBV7-2 to TRBJ2-5; no definite D call. Deletions cut 0 bases from V and 2 bases from J, with 7 bases between. This CDR3 has 14 residues. The germline V gene encodes CDR1 SGHTA and CDR2 FQGNSA. The CDR3 nucleotides read TGTGCCAGCAGCTTAGCGGGTGTTCAAGAGACCCAGTACTTC. Translation: CASSLAGVQETQYF. Drawing the rest from reference TRBV7-2 and TRBJ2-5, the complete variable domain is GAGVSQSPSNKVTEKGKDVELRCDPISGHTALYWYRQSLGQGLEFLIYFQGNSAPDKSGLPSDRFSAERTGGSVSTLTIQRTQQEDSAVYLCASSLAGVQETQYFGPGTRLLVL.

V gene TRBV27 combines with J gene TRBJ2-7; 9 bases match TRBD2. The CDR3 covers 15 residues. Germline values: CDR1 MNHEY, CDR2 SMNVEV (reference sequence). The junction had 12 bases not matched to a gene; V was cut back by 5 bases and J by 7 bases. The CDR3 DNA sequence: TGTGCCAGCAGTCTGGGACTAGCCCAAGGAGGAGAGCAGTACTTC. Translation gives CASSLGLAQGGEQYF.

This clone was recorded once. The J gene is TRBJ2-1, the V gene TRBV9; TRBD2 aligns across 14 bases. The CDR3 sequence is 18 residues long. J was trimmed by 3 bases and V by 3 bases; bases with no gene match: 8. Per germline, CDR1 SGDLS and CDR2 YYNGEE. CDR3: CASSERTSGGLFYNEQFF. DNA for the CDR3: TGTGCCAGCAGCGAGAGGACTAGCGGGGGGCTCTTCTACAATGAGCAGTTCTTC.

Turning to this clone: Other DNA sequences in the same sample also yield this CDR3. The chain joins TRBV19 to TRBJ2-7; TRBD2 is a possible D gene (6 bases). Trimming removed 8 bases from V and 0 bases from J, with 11 bases in between. Germline-derived CDR1 and CDR2 are LNHDA and SQIVND (reference sequence). CDR3 length: 13 amino acids. Here the CDR3 reads CASSFGGSYEQYF. CDR3 nucleotide sequence: TGTGCCAGTTCTTTCGGGGGCTCCTACGAGCAGTACTTC.

This chain uses TRBV4-1 with TRBJ2-7; D not certain. This CDR3 has 15 amino acids. The V gene lost 0 bases and the J gene lost 0 bases, with 9 bases spanning the gap. The germline gives CDR1 MGHRA, CDR2 YSYEKL. The CDR3 DNA follows: TGCGCCAGCAGCCAAGATAAGGCGGACTCCTACGAGCAGTACTTC. This gives the protein CASSQDKADSYEQYF.

The rearrangement links TRBV18 to TRBJ2-5; a possible D gene is TRBD2 (6 bases). The CDR3 contains 14 residues. Trimming stripped 2 bases from V and 5 bases from J, with 12 bases between. CDR1 and CDR2 (germline): KGHSH, LQKENI. The CDR3 nucleotides read TGTGCCAGCTCACCATCCGGGGAGGATGAGACCCAGTACTTC. Amino acids: CASSPSGEDETQYF.

This chain links TRBV4-1 with TRBJ2-2, with 8 bases lining up with TRBD2. Looked up from germline, CDR1 is MGHRA and CDR2 is YSYEKL. CDR3 length: 16 amino acids. Trimming removed 1 base from V and 6 bases from J; junction bases left unmatched: 7. In DNA, the CDR3 is TGCGCCAGCAGCCAAGTCCCAGGACTAGCCCCCGGGGAGCTGTTTTTT. Translating gives CASSQVPGLAPGELFF.

The CDR3 protein is CASSPAGPRYGYTF. CDR3 in DNA: TGTGCCAGCAGCCCGGCAGGGCCCCGCTATGGCTACACCTTC. The chain uses TRBV5-6 and TRBJ1-2; possible D gene TRBD1, 5 bases. Trimming stripped 4 bases from V and 4 bases from J, with 14 bases between. CDR1 SGHDT and CDR2 YYEEEE come from the germline V gene. The CDR3 spans 14 residues.

CDR3 nucleotides: TGTGCCAGCAGCGTGGGGGGGCCCCAGCATTTT. This codes for CASSVGGPQHF. The genes are TRBV6-6 and TRBJ1-5, with a tentative D call TRBD1 (5 bases). Germline CDR1 reads MNHNY; CDR2 reads SVGAGI (reference sequence). V shed 6 bases and J shed 9 bases, with 9 bases lying between them. The CDR3 sequence is 11 residues long.

This chain uses TRBV27 with TRBJ2-2; 10 bases fit TRBD1. Trimming took 6 bases from V and 6 from J; bases not matched to a gene: 13. Germline assignment: CDR1 MNHEY and CDR2 SMNVEV (reference sequence). This CDR3 region has 17 residues. For the CDR3, the DNA is TGTGCCAGCAGCTCACTCCCTCGGACAGGGGGTGCCGGGGAGCTGTTTTTT. The encoded protein is CASSSLPRTGGAGELFF.

V and J are TRBV4-1 and TRBJ2-3; 8 bases map to TRBD1. The CDR3 runs 15 residues. Per the germline V gene, CDR1 is MGHRA and CDR2 is YSYEKL. Trimming removed 3 bases from V and 6 bases from J; junction bases left unmatched: 8. Here the CDR3 DNA reads TGCGCCAGCAGCCATCGCGGACAGGGTGCGGATACGCAGTATTTT. Amino acid sequence: CASSHRGQGADTQYF.

This clone was seen a single time. The V gene is TRBV7-9, the J gene TRBJ2-5; perhaps TRBD1 as D (6 bases). Trimming removed 1 base from V and 2 bases from J, with 11 bases in between. This CDR3 comprises 15 residues. Germline CDR1 SEHNR, CDR2 FQNEAQ (reference sequence). CDR3 amino acids: CASSLGTEGQETQYF. The CDR3 coding sequence is TGTGCCAGCAGCTTAGGGACAGAGGGTCAAGAGACCCAGTACTTC.

The chain combines TRBV5-1 with TRBJ2-2, with 9 positions matching TRBD2. V trimming: 0 bases; J trimming: 5 bases; junction bases outside the gene matches: 8. The CDR3 has 17 residues. The germline gives CDR1 SGHRS, CDR2 YFSETQ. The CDR3 here is CASSLDISGGRTGELFF. The CDR3 nucleotides are TGCGCCAGCAGCTTGGATATTAGCGGGGGCCGGACCGGGGAGCTGTTTTTT.

The V gene is TRBV11-2, the J gene TRBJ2-2; 7 bases fit TRBD2. The V and J ends lost 2 bases and 7 bases, in that order; junction bases with no gene match: 7. The CDR3 covers 15 residues. Germline-derived CDR1 and CDR2 are SGHAT and FQNNGV. Here the CDR3 reads CASSLNPGRDGELFF. The CDR3 DNA reads TGTGCCAGCAGCTTAAACCCAGGGAGGGACGGGGAGCTGTTTTTT.

Notes on this clone: The sample holds other DNA sequences that translate to the same CDR3. The CDR3 is CASSLDSPYEQYF. DNA of the CDR3: TGCGCCAGCAGCTTGGACTCCCCCTACGAGCAGTACTTC. The chain carries TRBV5-1 and TRBJ2-7, with no clear D. The CDR3 length is 13 residues. V was clipped by 0 bases and J by 2 bases, with 6 bases between them. Germline V CDR1 and CDR2: SGHRS, YFSETQ.

The chain links TRBV4-1 to TRBJ1-1; tentatively, D is TRBD1 (5 bases). The CDR3 is 15 amino acids. CDR1 is MGHRA, CDR2 YSYEKL, per germline. V lost 1 base and J 1 base, leaving 10 bases between the germline ends. The CDR3 DNA reads TGCGCCAGCAGCCAAGGACCGACAGAGAACACTGAAGCTTTCTTT. Protein sequence: CASSQGPTENTEAFF.

This sequence joins TRBV4-3 and TRBJ2-7; D possibly corresponds to TRBD1 (5 bases). The CDR3 is 15 amino acids. V lost 0 bases and J 1 base, leaving 10 bases between the germline ends. CDR1 LGHNA and CDR2 YSLEER come from the germline V gene. This CDR3 reads CASSQDFAGSYEQYF. The DNA for the CDR3 is TGCGCCAGCAGCCAAGATTTCGCAGGGTCCTACGAGCAGTACTTC.

As concerns this clone: The sample contains more than one DNA sequence encoding this CDR3. The chain employs TRBV11-2 and TRBJ2-7; the match to TRBD1 covers 11 bases. Germline V gene lookup returns CDR1 SGHAT and CDR2 FQNNGV. Losses at the gene ends were 5 bases for V and 2 bases for J; bases not matched to a gene: 5. The CDR3 is 15 amino acids. As DNA, the CDR3 is TGTGCCAGCAGCCCTGGGACAGGGGGAACCTACGAGCAGTACTTC. As protein: CASSPGTGGTYEQYF.

This clone appeared once. The V gene is TRBV19, the J gene TRBJ1-5; weak D call: TRBD1 (6 bases). CDR1 is LNHDA and CDR2 is SQIVND in the germline V gene (reference sequence). The CDR3 sequence is 14 residues long. V was trimmed by 5 bases and J by 4 bases, leaving 12 bases between them. CDR3 in DNA: TGTGCCAGTAGTGAGGGGGATGAAAATCAGCCCCAGCATTTT. Translating it yields CASSEGDENQPQHF.

V usage is TRBV7-6 and J usage is TRBJ2-7, with TRBD1 identical over 9 bases. The junction had 8 bases not matched to a gene; V was cut back by 1 base and J by 4 bases. Germline-derived CDR1 and CDR2 are SGHVS and FNYEAQ. The CDR3 runs to 16 residues. This CDR3 reads CASSLERAGQGYEQYF. In nucleotides, the CDR3 is TGTGCCAGCAGCTTAGAAAGGGCGGGACAGGGTTACGAGCAGTACTTC.

This chain links TRBV5-1 with TRBJ1-1, with TRBD1 as a possible D gene (6 bases). Germline V gene sequence: CDR1 SGHRS, CDR2 YFSETQ. V shed 0 bases and J shed 4 bases, with 10 bases lying between them. The CDR3 runs 14 residues. CDR3 DNA sequence: TGCGCCAGCAGCTTGGCCCCGGGGGCCACTGAAGCTTTCTTT. Protein: CASSLAPGATEAFF.

This clone showed up just a few times. The V gene is TRBV29-1, the J gene TRBJ1-1; the D is unclear. V was shortened by 3 bases and J by 8 bases, with 10 bases between the two germline ends. The germline V gene has CDR1 SQVTM and CDR2 ANQGSEA. The length of the CDR3 is 11 residues. CDR3 sequence reads: CSVDSPREAFF. The CDR3, as DNA: TGCAGCGTTGACTCCCCCCGAGAAGCTTTCTTT.

The CDR3 loop is CASSYQQGVRGYTF. As DNA, the CDR3 is TGTGCCAGCAGTTACCAACAGGGAGTGAGGGGCTACACCTTC. The chain couples TRBV6-5 to TRBJ1-2; possibly TRBD1 for D (6 bases). The germline gives CDR1 MNHEY, CDR2 SVGAGI. V was shortened by 2 bases and J by 8 bases, with 15 bases between the two germline ends. There are 14 residues in the CDR3.

This clone has just one count. The chain links TRBV7-2 to TRBJ2-7; no definite D call. The CDR3 has 12 residues. Trimming removed 8 bases from V and 3 bases from J, with 11 bases in between. CDR1 and CDR2 (germline): SGHTA, FQGNSA. CDR3 nucleotides: TGTGCCAGCCGAGGACGAAACTACGAGCAGTACTTC. This translates into CASRGRNYEQYF.

The chain uses TRBV19 and TRBJ2-5, with D perhaps TRBD2 (7 bases). This CDR3 is built from 16 residues. Between the trimmed V and J ends, which lost 3 bases and 0 bases, there was a span of 14 bases. The germline CDR1 and CDR2 sequences are LNHDA and SQIVND (reference sequence). The CDR3 bases are TGTGCCAGTAGTATTTACGGGGGGCAGGACCAAGAGACCCAGTACTTC. Translated: CASSIYGGQDQETQYF.